The next 28 T cell receptor beta chains were all read from a single sample in a study of Ad26.COV2.S vaccination and SARS-CoV-2 variants. The method was immunoSEQ multiplex PCR; TCRdb's version includes in-frame clones alone and lacks a portion of them. The sample yields about 680,000 clones, approximately 88% seen once. The treatment denotes: roughly 19 received Ad26.COV2.S at low or high dose, single or two shots; 5 received placebo; per-sample allocation not given. Samples analyzed were those drawn on day 63 after the first vaccine or placebo injection. The material sequenced was peripheral blood, taken in a trial of Ad26.COV2.S vaccine versus placebo. The receptors derive from a person between 18 and 59 years old who received the Ad26.COV2.S COVID-19 vaccine or a placebo.

The J gene is TRBJ1-1, the V gene TRBV24-1; 7 nucleotides agree with TRBD1. The CDR3 spans 13 residues. The J segment lost 5 bases and the V segment lost 4 bases, leaving 3 bases of the junction unmatched. Germline CDR1 and CDR2: KGHDR and SFDVKD. This chain's CDR3 is CATSEGGGTEAFF. The CDR3 coding sequence is TGTGCCACCAGTGAAGGGGGCGGAACTGAAGCTTTCTTT.

This clone occurred once. The chain carries TRBV7-9 and TRBJ1-3; unclear D gene. The germline gives CDR1 SEHNR, CDR2 FQNEAQ (reference sequence). Between the trimmed V and J ends, which lost 3 bases and 0 bases, there was a span of 6 bases. The CDR3 loop spans 14 amino acids. This CDR3 reads CASSFGYSGNTIYF. In DNA form, the CDR3 reads TGTGCCAGCAGCTTCGGATACTCTGGAAACACCATATATTTT.

On this clone itself: The same CDR3 can be traced to other DNA sequences in this sample. The chain uses TRBV7-2 and TRBJ1-6, with 7 positions matching TRBD1. Germline V CDR1 and CDR2: SGHTA, FQGNSA. The V gene end was trimmed by 5 bases and the J gene end by 10 bases; junction bases not matched to a gene: 2. The CDR3 spans 12 residues. The CDR3 DNA follows: TGTGCCAGCAGCCTAGGGGGCTCACCCCTCCACTTT. It translates to CASSLGGSPLHF.

CDR3 nucleotides: TGTGCCTGGAGTTGGGGGAGTGGAAACACCATATATTTT. Translation: CAWSWGSGNTIYF. The chain combines TRBV30 with TRBJ1-3; TRBD1 is a possible D gene (5 bases). The CDR3 sequence is 13 residues long. Germline V gene data show CDR1 as GTSNPN and CDR2 as SVGIG (reference sequence). V lost 2 bases, J lost 3 bases, and 8 bases lay in between.

The rearrangement uses TRBV5-6 and TRBJ1-2; 10 positions agree with TRBD1. CDR3 length equals 15 residues. Per the germline V gene, CDR1 is SGHDT and CDR2 is YYEEEE. V lost 4 bases and J lost 4; bases outside the gene matches: 7. The CDR3 protein is CASSLGQGDIYGYTF. For the CDR3, the DNA is TGTGCCAGCAGCCTCGGACAGGGGGATATCTATGGCTACACCTTC.

This clone has just one count. The chain uses TRBV19 and TRBJ1-6; weak D call: TRBD1 (5 bases). V gave up 4 bases and J gave up 7 bases, with 20 bases separating them. Germline V gene sequence: CDR1 LNHDA, CDR2 SQIVND (reference sequence). This CDR3 has 17 residues. The CDR3 loop reads CASSKRGGPGGNSPLHF. Here the CDR3 DNA reads TGTGCCAGTAGTAAGAGGGGAGGGCCCGGCGGGAATTCACCCCTCCACTTT. The entire variable domain, with the rest obtained from reference TRBV19 and TRBJ1-6, is as follows: DGGITQSPKYLFRKEGQNVTLSCEQNLNHDAMYWYRQDPGQGLRLIYYSQIVNDFQKGDIAEGYSVSREKKESFPLTVTSAQKNPTAFYLCASSKRGGPGGNSPLHFGNGTRLTVT.

The CDR3 is CASSNRGFSFEAFF. The CDR3 DNA reads as TGTGCCAGTAGTAACAGGGGGTTTTCATTTGAAGCTTTCTTT. The chain is built from TRBV19 and TRBJ1-1; 8 bases are shared with TRBD1. The germline V gene has CDR1 LNHDA and CDR2 SQIVND (reference sequence). The CDR3 loop spans 14 amino acids. V lost 4 bases to trimming and J lost 7 bases; unmatched junction nucleotides: 8. The complete variable domain, with remaining parts taken from reference TRBV19 and TRBJ1-1, reads DGGITQSPKYLFRKEGQNVTLSCEQNLNHDAMYWYRQDPGQGLRLIYYSQIVNDFQKGDIAEGYSVSREKKESFPLTVTSAQKNPTAFYLCASSNRGFSFEAFFGQGTRLTVV.

V and J are TRBV6-6 and TRBJ1-5; no reliable D call. The CDR3 loop spans 15 amino acids. Germline CDR1 is MNHNY and CDR2 is SVGAGI (reference sequence). The V and J ends lost 2 bases and 0 bases respectively, with 8 bases between them. The CDR3 DNA is TGTGCCAGCAGTTACGATGACGGTAGCAATCAGCCCCAGCATTTT. The encoded protein is CASSYDDGSNQPQHF.

The rearrangement joins TRBV18 to TRBJ1-6, with TRBD1 identical over 10 bases. This CDR3 has 15 residues. V lost 6 bases and J lost 10; bases outside the gene matches: 9. The germline gives CDR1 KGHSH, CDR2 LQKENI. Here the CDR3 reads CASSAETGGESPLHF. The CDR3 nucleotides read TGTGCCAGCTCCGCGGAGACAGGGGGCGAATCACCCCTCCACTTT.

This chain links TRBV4-1 with TRBJ1-5; no clear D. This CDR3 spans 15 amino acids. Trimming took off 1 base at V and 0 bases at J, with 7 bases between the two ends. Germline V CDR1 and CDR2: MGHRA, YSYEKL. The CDR3 loop is CASSQVDYSNQPQHF. The CDR3 bases are TGCGCCAGCAGCCAAGTGGATTATAGCAATCAGCCCCAGCATTTT.

The chain has TRBV3-1 (or the pseudogene TRBV3-2) and TRBJ1-4; D gene ambiguous. There are 14 residues in the CDR3. The germline V gene encodes CDR1 LGHDT and CDR2 YNNKEL (reference sequence). V was trimmed by 1 base and J by 8 bases, leaving 11 bases between them. This chain's CDR3 is CASSQASGFEKLFF. CDR3 DNA sequence: TGTGCCAGCAGCCAAGCGTCAGGTTTCGAAAAACTGTTTTTT.

This chain joins TRBV11-2 and TRBJ1-6; possibly TRBD1 for D (5 bases). V was pared by 5 bases and J by 8 bases, with 16 bases between. Germline V gives CDR1 SGHAT, CDR2 FQNNGV. There are 15 residues in the CDR3. This CDR3 is CASSPLRGEDSPLHF. The CDR3 DNA is TGTGCCAGCAGCCCCCTCAGAGGGGAGGATTCACCCCTCCACTTT.

This clone appeared once. The chain recombines TRBV27 with TRBJ2-7, with D unclear. The germline V gene has CDR1 MNHEY and CDR2 SMNVEV (reference sequence). V gave up 2 bases and J gave up 4 bases, with 9 bases separating them. This CDR3 comprises 13 residues. CDR3 DNA: TGTGCCAGCAGTTTACAGCTGGGGTACGAGCAGTACTTC. It translates to CASSLQLGYEQYF.

The gene calls are TRBV30 and TRBJ1-1; a possible D gene is TRBD1 (5 bases). V was clipped by 3 bases and J by 5 bases, with 13 bases between them. Germline CDR1 is GTSNPN and CDR2 is SVGIG (reference sequence). The CDR3 extends over 13 amino acids. The CDR3 DNA sequence: TGTGCCTGGAGCCGGACACCTAGGACTGAAGCTTTCTTT. It codes for CAWSRTPRTEAFF. Drawing the rest from reference TRBV30 and TRBJ1-1, the complete variable domain is SQTIHQWPATLVQPVGSPLSLECTVEGTSNPNLYWYRQAAGRGLQLLFYSVGIGQISSEVPQNLSASRPQDRQFILSSKKLLLSDSGFYLCAWSRTPRTEAFFGQGTRLTVV.

The chain carries TRBV5-1 and TRBJ1-5; 8 nucleotides align to TRBD1. Germline V gene data show CDR1 as SGHRS and CDR2 as YFSETQ. Trimming removed 7 bases from V and 5 bases from J; junction bases left unmatched: 8. The CDR3 is made up of 14 amino acids. The CDR3 bases are TGCGCCAGCCGCCCGACAGGGGAACATCAGCCCCAGCATTTT. Translating gives CASRPTGEHQPQHF.

The rearrangement links TRBV5-1 to TRBJ2-5; either TRBD1 or TRBD2 may fit D (6 bases each). Per the germline V gene, CDR1 is SGHRS and CDR2 is YFSETQ. V lost 1 base to trimming and J lost 5 bases, with 12 bases between them. The CDR3 totals 14 residues. The CDR3 DNA reads as TGCGCCAGCAGCTTGCTCCCCGGGGGCGAGACCCAGTACTTC. Residues: CASSLLPGGETQYF. The complete variable domain, with remaining parts taken from reference TRBV5-1 and TRBJ2-5, reads KAGVTQTPRYLIKTRGQQVTLSCSPISGHRSVSWYQQTPGQGLQFLFEYFSETQRNKGNFPGRFSGRQFSNSRSEMNVSTLELGDSALYLCASSLLPGGETQYFGPGTRLLVL.

This chain's CDR3 is CASSAKSGARNYGYTF. The CDR3 region has the DNA TGTGCCAGCAGTGCCAAATCGGGCGCGAGGAACTATGGCTACACCTTC. The chain uses TRBV11-2 and TRBJ1-2; D gene ambiguous. Germline CDR1 reads SGHAT; CDR2 reads FQNNGV. Trimming shortened V by 6 bases and J by 2 bases, and 19 bases separated the two germline ends. The CDR3 loop spans 16 amino acids.

The chain recombines TRBV5-1 with TRBJ1-4; 9 bases are a match to TRBD1. The V gene end was trimmed by 5 bases and the J gene end by 3 bases; junction bases not matched to a gene: 11. Germline assignment: CDR1 SGHRS and CDR2 YFSETQ. This CDR3 has 17 amino acids. The DNA for the CDR3 is TGCGCCAGCAGTCCGGGACAGGGAAGATGGGCTAATGAAAAACTGTTTTTT. This gives the protein CASSPGQGRWANEKLFF.

This chain connects TRBV10-2 to TRBJ1-5; D uncertain. V dropped 2 bases and J dropped 1 base, with 9 bases sitting between them. This CDR3 is 15 amino acids long. Germline CDR1 is WSHSY and CDR2 is SAAADI. DNA for the CDR3: TGCGCCAGCAGTGAGGGGGATCGGAGCAATCAGCCCCAGCATTTT. It translates to CASSEGDRSNQPQHF.

The chain recombines TRBV5-1 with TRBJ2-7; 11 nucleotides agree with TRBD2. Germline CDR1 reads SGHRS; CDR2 reads YFSETQ. The CDR3 runs to 15 residues. V lost 2 bases, J lost 5 bases, and 6 bases stayed unmatched. The CDR3 reads CASSFTSGSFNEQYF. As DNA, the CDR3 is TGCGCCAGCAGCTTCACTAGCGGGAGCTTTAACGAGCAGTACTTC.

This sequence joins TRBV7-6 and TRBJ2-1; 7 bases align to TRBD2. The V and J ends lost 1 base and 7 bases, in that order; junction bases with no gene match: 10. Germline loops: CDR1 SGHVS, CDR2 FNYEAQ. There are 16 residues in the CDR3. CDR3 coding DNA: TGTGCCAGCAGCTTAGAGGTGGGGGGGTATAATAATGAGCAGTTCTTC. This sequence encodes CASSLEVGGYNNEQFF.

The gene calls are TRBV2 and TRBJ2-2; 8 bases fit TRBD2. V lost 7 bases, J lost 1 base, and 8 bases stayed unmatched. The CDR3 sequence is 16 residues long. Looked up from germline, CDR1 is SNHLY and CDR2 is FYNNEI. In nucleotides, the CDR3 is TGTGCCAGCACCCCGCCGGGAGGGGTGAACACCGGGGAGCTGTTTTTT. Its protein product is CASTPPGGVNTGELFF. Drawing the rest from reference TRBV2 and TRBJ2-2, the complete variable domain is EPEVTQTPSHQVTQMGQEVILRCVPISNHLYFYWYRQILGQKVEFLVSFYNNEISEKSEIFDDQFSVERPDGSNFTLKIRSTKLEDSAMYFCASTPPGGVNTGELFFGEGSRLTVL.

The gene calls are TRBV27 and TRBJ1-1; D is unclear. The germline V and J ends were trimmed by 10 bases and 0 bases, with 12 bases remaining between them. The CDR3 is 13 amino acids. CDR1 MNHEY and CDR2 SMNVEV come from the germline V gene (reference sequence). In DNA, the CDR3 is TGTGCCACCGGGCGGCGCATGAACACTGAAGCTTTCTTT. As protein: CATGRRMNTEAFF.

The V call is TRBV2, the J call TRBJ2-3, with D perhaps being TRBD1 or TRBD2 (6 bases each). The CDR3 length is 14 residues. Germline loops: CDR1 SNHLY, CDR2 FYNNEI. Deletions cut 3 bases from V and 6 bases from J, with 13 bases between. CDR3 protein: CASSEVLGGDTQYF. The CDR3 nucleotides are TGTGCCAGCAGTGAGGTTCTAGGGGGGGATACGCAGTATTTT. Full variable domain (rest looked up from reference TRBV2 and TRBJ2-3): EPEVTQTPSHQVTQMGQEVILRCVPISNHLYFYWYRQILGQKVEFLVSFYNNEISEKSEIFDDQFSVERPDGSNFTLKIRSTKLEDSAMYFCASSEVLGGDTQYFGPGTRLTVL.

This sequence joins TRBV19 and TRBJ1-5; 11 positions agree with TRBD1. There are 15 residues in the CDR3. Germline V gene lookup returns CDR1 LNHDA and CDR2 SQIVND (reference sequence). After removal of 5 bases from V and 4 bases from J, the junction contained 4 bases not matched to a gene. CDR3 DNA sequence: TGTGCCAGTAGTTTGGGACAGGGGGTGAATCAGCCCCAGCATTTT. Translated, it gives CASSLGQGVNQPQHF.

This rearrangement joins TRBV29-1 to TRBJ1-6, with D uncertain. The CDR3 is 13 amino acids. CDR1 and CDR2 from the germline V gene are SQVTM and ANQGSEA. With 4 bases removed from V and 9 bases from J, the gap between germline ends came to 13 bases. The CDR3: CSVGEVSGSPLHF. The CDR3 DNA is TGCAGCGTTGGAGAGGTCTCGGGTTCACCCCTCCACTTT.

The rearrangement uses TRBV7-2 and TRBJ2-2, with 8 bases that match TRBD2. The V segment lost 7 bases and the J segment 0 bases; nucleotides outside the gene matches: 7. Looked up from germline, CDR1 is SGHTA and CDR2 is FQGNSA. The CDR3 runs 16 residues. The CDR3: CASTPHGGANTGELFF. CDR3 bases: TGTGCCAGCACCCCGCACGGGGGGGCGAACACCGGGGAGCTGTTTTTT.

The gene calls are TRBV5-6 and TRBJ1-1; unclear D gene. The CDR3 is 14 residues long. CDR1 is SGHDT, CDR2 YYEEEE, per germline. Trimming removed 2 bases at V and 1 base at J, with 9 bases between. The CDR3, as DNA: TGTGCCAGCAGCTTACTTGACCGGAACACTGAAGCTTTCTTT. Translating it yields CASSLLDRNTEAFF.